These 30 T cell receptor beta chains were sequenced from one sample in a study of shared clonotypes between healthy human individuals. TCRdb's table, derived via immunoSEQ multiplex PCR, lists solely in-frame clones and lacks some. The sample contains 2 million to 2.5 million clones, approximately 94% of which appear only once. The naive CD8 population came from CD45RO-negative cells selected for CCR7, without terminally differentiated effector memory CD45RA+ cells. Sequencing used naive CD8+ T cells from PBMCs. These receptors all come from a man aged 18 to 29 in good health. Some clones in this sample may be carry-over from other donors' samples.

This clone was counted once. The chain employs TRBV9 and TRBJ2-3, with D possibly matching TRBD2 (6 bases). Looked up from germline, CDR1 is SGDLS and CDR2 is YYNGEE. V was pared by 6 bases and J by 1 base, with 9 bases between. This CDR3 region has 13 residues. The chain's CDR3 is CASTQRGTDTQYF. The CDR3 nucleotides read TGTGCCAGCACCCAGCGGGGCACAGATACGCAGTATTTT.

The table lists this clone with a count of one. The chain links TRBV25-1 to TRBJ2-7; TRBD1 aligns across 9 bases. CDR3 size: 16 residues. V lost 1 base, J lost 2 bases, and 6 bases stayed unmatched. CDR1 MGHDK and CDR2 SYGVNS come from the germline V gene. In DNA, the CDR3 is TGTGCCAGCAGTGAATTAAGGGGACAGGGAGCCTACGAGCAGTACTTC. This encodes CASSELRGQGAYEQYF.

The rearrangement links TRBV4-1 to TRBJ2-1; 7 nucleotides match TRBD1. Germline V lookup: CDR1 MGHRA, CDR2 YSYEKL. The CDR3 runs 15 residues. Germline trimming cut 1 base from V and 10 bases from J; bases unmatched to any gene: 10. CDR3 coding DNA: TGCGCCAGCAGCCAAGCGGACCGTTCACAGGGGGAGCAGTTCTTC. Residues: CASSQADRSQGEQFF.

V gene TRBV7-9 combines with J gene TRBJ2-7, with D possibly being TRBD2 (7 bases). This CDR3 is 16 amino acids long. V lost 5 bases and J 0 bases, leaving 17 bases between the germline ends. Germline CDR1 and CDR2: SEHNR and FQNEAQ (reference sequence). The CDR3 region has the DNA TGTGCCAGCAGCGATCAAGGGGGAGGGGACTCCTACGAGCAGTACTTC. It encodes CASSDQGGGDSYEQYF.

V and J are TRBV19 and TRBJ2-3, with no clear D. The CDR3 extends over 13 amino acids. Germline values: CDR1 LNHDA, CDR2 SQIVND (reference sequence). V gave up 5 bases and J gave up 5 bases, with 11 bases separating them. CDR3 in amino acids: CASSPRNEDTQYF. The CDR3 DNA reads TGTGCCAGTAGTCCGAGAAACGAAGATACGCAGTATTTT.

J is TRBJ2-2 and V is TRBV18; possibly TRBD1 for D (5 bases). There are 16 residues in the CDR3. Germline V lookup: CDR1 KGHSH, CDR2 LQKENI. Trimming took 1 base from V and 8 from J, leaving 17 bases between them. For the CDR3, the DNA is TGTGCCAGCTCACCACAGTACAGGACATTTCTAGGGGAGCTGTTTTTT. Translating gives CASSPQYRTFLGELFF.

This clone was seen a single time. The CDR3, as DNA: TGTGCCAGCAGTGAAGTCGGGACAGGAGGCACAGATACGCAGTATTTT. Amino acid sequence: CASSEVGTGGTDTQYF. The chain links TRBV6-1 to TRBJ2-3, with TRBD1 matching 8 bases. The ends lost 1 base at V and 1 base at J; junction bases unmatched: 4. CDR1 and CDR2 from the germline V gene are MNHNS and SASEGT. The CDR3 totals 16 residues.

V and J are TRBV28 and TRBJ1-3, with D possibly TRBD1 on 5 matching bases. In germline, CDR1 is MDHEN, CDR2 SYDVKM. With 8 bases removed from V and 0 bases from J, the gap between germline ends came to 14 bases. The CDR3 spans 15 residues. The CDR3 region has the DNA TGTGCCAGCGAGGGACTGCTCAGCTCTGGAAACACCATATATTTT. Translating it yields CASEGLLSSGNTIYF.

This clone was observed a single time. The chain joins TRBV14 to TRBJ1-1; possibly TRBD1 for D (5 bases). The CDR3 runs 13 residues. Trimming cost V 3 bases and J 11 bases, with 16 bases left between them. The germline CDR1 and CDR2 sequences are SGHDN and FVKESK. CDR3 bases: TGTGCCAGCAGCCAGGGACGGGTGATAGCGGCTTTCTTT. It specifies CASSQGRVIAAFF.

This chain connects TRBV11-3 to TRBJ2-1, with D perhaps matching TRBD1 (5 bases). This CDR3 is 14 amino acids long. The germline V gene has CDR1 SGHNT and CDR2 YENEEA. Trimming removed 3 bases at V and 0 bases at J, with 6 bases between. CDR3 loop: CASSLDTSYNEQFF. CDR3 DNA sequence: TGTGCCAGCAGCTTGGACACCTCCTACAATGAGCAGTTCTTC.

The chain couples TRBV19 to TRBJ1-5; D is unresolved. V gave up 6 bases and J gave up 0 bases, with 9 bases separating them. CDR1 is LNHDA and CDR2 is SQIVND in the germline V gene (reference sequence). CDR3 length: 14 residues. CDR3 sequence (DNA): TGTGCCAGTAGGGCCGGACTTAGCAATCAGCCCCAGCATTTT. Residues: CASRAGLSNQPQHF.

The chain uses TRBV5-4 and TRBJ2-7; D is unresolved. Trimming took 4 bases from V and 4 from J, leaving 9 bases between them. CDR3 length equals 12 residues. The germline V gene encodes CDR1 SGHNT and CDR2 YYREEE (reference sequence). The CDR3 spells CASSVGTYEQYF. CDR3 bases: TGTGCCAGCAGCGTAGGTACGTACGAGCAGTACTTC. The complete variable domain, with remaining parts taken from reference TRBV5-4 and TRBJ2-7, reads ETGVTQSPTHLIKTRGQQVTLRCSSQSGHNTVSWYQQALGQGPQFIFQYYREEENGRGNFPPRFSGLQFPNYSSELNVNALELDDSALYLCASSVGTYEQYFGPGTRLTVT.

In DNA, the CDR3 is TGCAGCGTTGAAGGATATGAAGCTTTCTTT. Translated, it gives CSVEGYEAFF. The chain carries TRBV29-1 and TRBJ1-1, with D unclear. This CDR3 has 10 amino acids. Per the germline V gene, CDR1 is SQVTM and CDR2 is ANQGSEA. The V end was cut by 1 base, the J end by 7 bases, with 4 bases between.

The J gene is TRBJ2-7, the V gene TRBV11-3; 7 bases line up with TRBD1. V was clipped by 5 bases and J by 5 bases; unmatched bases: 9. The germline CDR1 and CDR2 sequences are SGHNT and YENEEA. The CDR3 length is 14 residues. CDR3 sequence reads: CASSRRQGVHEQYF. The CDR3 DNA follows: TGTGCCAGCAGCCGACGACAGGGCGTCCACGAGCAGTACTTC.

The chain is built from TRBV4-2 and TRBJ2-5; 11 bases are a match to TRBD1. The CDR3 is made up of 17 amino acids. After removal of 0 bases from V and 4 bases from J, the junction contained 7 bases not matched to a gene. Germline V gene lookup returns CDR1 LGHNA and CDR2 YNFKEQ. Written as DNA, the CDR3 is TGTGCCAGCAGCCAAGATCCAGGAGGGACAGGGGGAGAGACCCAGTACTTC. This codes for CASSQDPGGTGGETQYF.

V is TRBV7-9 and J is TRBJ2-7; 10 bases line up with TRBD2. Per the germline V gene, CDR1 is SEHNR and CDR2 is FQNEAQ (reference sequence). This CDR3 has 16 amino acids. V was pared by 5 bases and J by 2 bases, with 9 bases of the junction left unmatched. CDR3 residues: CASSATQAGGPYEQYF. The CDR3 nucleotides read TGTGCCAGCAGCGCAACCCAAGCGGGAGGGCCCTACGAGCAGTACTTC.

The V call is TRBV19, the J call TRBJ1-4; D perhaps matches TRBD1 (6 bases). Trimming stripped 8 bases from V and 5 bases from J, with 15 bases between. Germline V gene sequence: CDR1 LNHDA, CDR2 SQIVND (reference sequence). The length of the CDR3 is 14 residues. CDR3 DNA sequence: TGTGCCAGTGCTTTCAGGGGCTTAAATGAAAAACTGTTTTTT. Translating gives CASAFRGLNEKLFF.

This sequence joins TRBV29-1 and TRBJ1-1, with D maybe TRBD1 (6 bases). There are 14 residues in the CDR3. Germline loops: CDR1 SQVTM, CDR2 ANQGSEA. Trimming cost V 3 bases and J 4 bases, with 15 bases left between them. CDR3 in amino acids: CSVDGGGRGTEAFF. The CDR3 nucleotides are TGCAGCGTTGACGGGGGGGGCCGGGGCACTGAAGCTTTCTTT.

V and J are TRBV10-3 and TRBJ2-7; D might be TRBD2 (6 bases). Trimming pared 7 bases from V and 7 bases from J, leaving 20 bases between. The CDR3 is made up of 14 amino acids. Germline V gene data show CDR1 as ENHRY and CDR2 as SYGVKD. As DNA, the CDR3 is TGTGCCATCACCGACCCGGACTATCTGCGGGAGCAGTACTTC. This sequence encodes CAITDPDYLREQYF.

This sequence joins TRBV14 and TRBJ2-5; tentative D call: TRBD2 (5 bases). The V gene's germline CDR1 is SGHDN and CDR2 FVKESK. This CDR3 has 17 residues. V lost 1 base, J lost 4 bases, and 19 bases lay in between. This chain's CDR3 is CASSQVGAGMNGETQYF. CDR3 sequence (DNA): TGTGCCAGCAGCCAAGTGGGTGCGGGTATGAACGGAGAGACCCAGTACTTC.

J is TRBJ2-5 and V is TRBV19; no clear D gene. The CDR3 totals 14 residues. Per germline, CDR1 LNHDA and CDR2 SQIVND (reference sequence). The ends were cut back, 10 bases at V and 4 bases at J, with 19 bases in the middle. The CDR3: CATSRVGWGETQYF. Written as DNA, the CDR3 is TGTGCCACCTCCCGGGTGGGGTGGGGAGAGACCCAGTACTTC.

This sequence joins TRBV19 and TRBJ2-7; 10 bases are a match to TRBD2. The J segment lost 6 bases and the V segment lost 4 bases, leaving 9 bases of the junction unmatched. CDR1 is LNHDA and CDR2 is SQIVND in the germline V gene (reference sequence). CDR3 length: 15 amino acids. DNA for the CDR3: TGTGCCAGTAGTAAAACTAGCGGGATTAATGTCGAGCAGTACTTC. Translated: CASSKTSGINVEQYF.

This chain connects TRBV27 to TRBJ1-1, with D maybe TRBD1 (6 bases). This CDR3 comprises 16 residues. Germline CDR1 and CDR2: MNHEY and SMNVEV (reference sequence). Trimming stripped 0 bases from V and 0 bases from J, with 11 bases between. CDR3: CASSLSGTLMNTEAFF. Here the CDR3 DNA reads TGTGCCAGCAGTTTATCGGGGACACTTATGAACACTGAAGCTTTCTTT.

In its sample, this clone was seen a few times. This chain links TRBV25-1 with TRBJ1-1, with D perhaps matching TRBD1 (6 bases). The V gene lost 2 bases and the J gene lost 6 bases, with 10 bases spanning the gap. CDR3 size: 13 residues. Looked up from germline, CDR1 is MGHDK and CDR2 is SYGVNS. The CDR3 coding sequence is TGTGCCAGCAGTGAACCGGGGGCGTCTGAAGCTTTCTTT. This sequence encodes CASSEPGASEAFF.

This chain joins TRBV4-1 and TRBJ2-7; the match to TRBD1 covers 7 bases. V dropped 9 bases and J dropped 0; count of bases not matched to a gene: 5. Germline V gene data show CDR1 as MGHRA and CDR2 as YSYEKL. The CDR3 extends over 13 amino acids. This chain's CDR3 is CASRQGDSYEQYF. The CDR3 nucleotides are TGCGCCAGTAGACAGGGAGACTCCTACGAGCAGTACTTC.

This clone was detected only a few times. The V call is TRBV7-9, the J call TRBJ2-7; TRBD2 is a possible D gene (5 bases). Germline lookup yields CDR1 SEHNR and CDR2 FQNEAQ (reference sequence). Trimming took 8 bases from V and 3 from J, leaving 11 bases between them. The CDR3 is 12 amino acids. The CDR3 DNA sequence: TGTGCCAGCGGTGAAGGGAGCTACGAGCAGTACTTC. This translates into CASGEGSYEQYF.

CDR3 amino acids: CAWSVFVDTEAFF. The CDR3 bases are TGTGCCTGGAGTGTATTTGTGGATACTGAAGCTTTCTTT. V gene TRBV30 combines with J gene TRBJ1-1, with D hard to call. The germline V gene has CDR1 GTSNPN and CDR2 SVGIG (reference sequence). V lost 0 bases and J 5 bases, leaving 10 bases between the germline ends. CDR3 size: 13 residues.

The chain employs TRBV9 and TRBJ2-4; TRBD1 might be the D (7 bases). The CDR3 has 13 amino acids. With 4 bases removed from V and 5 bases from J, the gap between germline ends came to 10 bases. Germline-derived CDR1 and CDR2 are SGDLS and YYNGEE. The CDR3 DNA reads TGTGCCAGCAGCCCAGGGGGGCAAAACATTCAGTACTTC. Translating it yields CASSPGGQNIQYF.

This clone showed up just once. The chain employs TRBV27 and TRBJ2-7; D is unresolved. The CDR3 consists of 13 residues. Trimming removed 6 bases from V and 3 bases from J, with 12 bases in between. Germline loops: CDR1 MNHEY, CDR2 SMNVEV (reference sequence). Here the CDR3 DNA reads TGTGCCAGCAGCCAGACACCACGCTACGAGCAGTACTTC. This sequence encodes CASSQTPRYEQYF.

A single count supports this clone. The chain uses TRBV7-3 and TRBJ2-3, with a weak D call TRBD2 (6 bases). The CDR3 sequence is 14 residues long. Trimming removed 2 bases from V and 3 bases from J, with 9 bases in between. The germline V gene encodes CDR1 SGHTA and CDR2 FQGTGA. The CDR3 sequence: CASSLYGGTDTQYF. Here the CDR3 DNA reads TGTGCCAGCAGCTTATATGGGGGGACAGATACGCAGTATTTT.